A selection of T cell receptor beta chains follows, all from one sample in a study of CD8 T cells in ankylosing spondylitis. MiXCR, run by TCRdb on the 5' RACE reads, gives a single entry per CDR3 protein. The sample lists about 200,000 distinct CDR3 sequences; over 10% were seen once. Sequencing was done on a sample of blood, either unsorted or a sorted T cell fraction (not recorded which). The source is a male donor with ankylosing spondylitis or in good health (not recorded which). Both conserved end residues are part of each CDR3. The D gene is left open where the match is weak. The size field is filled for only some rows; it gives once, few, many or a size class.

TRBV7-6	-	-	TRBJ2-7	TGTGCCAGCACCGCCGGGGCCTCCTACGAGCAGTACTTC	CASTAGASYEQYF
TRBV7-8	-	-	TRBJ2-1	TGTGCCAGCAGCTCTGCCAGCGGGCATCACTTC	CASSSASGHHF
TRBV25-1	many	TRBD1	TRBJ2-1	TGTGCCAGCAGTGATAAGGGGGCAAGTTCGGGCAATGAGCAGTTCTTC	CASSDKGASSGNEQFF
TRBV20-1	-	TRBD2	TRBJ2-7	TGCAGTGCTAGAGAACTAGCGGGAGGGGACTACGAGCAGTACTTC	CSARELAGGDYEQYF
TRBV5-1	-	TRBD1	TRBJ2-1	TGCGCCAGCATCCCCGAGGGGGCCTCCTACAATGAGCAGTTCTTC	CASIPEGASYNEQFF
TRBV6-1	many	TRBD2	TRBJ2-1	TGTGCCAGCAGCGGAACTAGCGGGAGGGTGAATGAGCAGTTCTTC	CASSGTSGRVNEQFF
TRBV7-8	few	TRBD2	TRBJ2-5	TGTGCCAGCAGCCGGGGACTAGCGGGGTTGGAGACCCAGTACTTC	CASSRGLAGLETQYF
TRBV27	-	-	TRBJ2-7	TGTGCCAGCAGTTTTCGGTTTGGTCAGTCCTACGAGCAGTACTTC	CASSFRFGQSYEQYF
TRBV10-2	once	-	TRBJ2-1	TGCGCCAGCAGTGGGGGCCCTGGGAATGAGCAGTTCTTC	CASSGGPGNEQFF
TRBV5-1	-	TRBD1	TRBJ1-2	TGCGCCAGCAGCGGCCGGGACAGGGCGTACGGTGGCTACACCTTC	CASSGRDRAYGGYTF
TRBV7-9	-	TRBD2	TRBJ2-3	TGTGCCAGCACCTTCGGGAAGCTAGCGGTCTCGCAAGGAGATACGCAGTATTTT	CASTFGKLAVSQGDTQYF
TRBV7-9	many	-	TRBJ1-1	TGTGCCAGCAGCTTAGGTAGTATGAACACTGAAGCTTTCTTT	CASSLGSMNTEAFF
TRBV6-2/TRBV6-3	few	TRBD2	TRBJ2-5	TGTGCCAGCAGTCCCATTCCAGGGGAGATAGCGGGGCGTTGGGAAGAGACCCAGTACTTC	CASSPIPGEIAGRWEETQYF
TRBV5-1	few	-	TRBJ1-1	TGCGCCAGCAGCTTGGGATCGATGGAAGCTTTCTTT	CASSLGSMEAFF
TRBV7-9	-	-	TRBJ2-1	TGTGCCAGCAGCTTACCTGGAACTCCTCGGGAGCAGTTCTTC	CASSLPGTPREQFF
TRBV5-1	many	-	TRBJ2-7	TGCGCCAGCAGCTTCGGTAACTCCTACGAGCAGTACTTC	CASSFGNSYEQYF
TRBV7-8	-	-	TRBJ2-7	TGTGCCAGCAGCTCTCCGGGGCCTCCCTACGAGCAGTACTTC	CASSSPGPPYEQYF
TRBV5-5	few	-	TRBJ1-4	TGTGCCAGCAGAACCGATATTGATTCCCCAATTAATGAAAAACTGTTTTTT	CASRTDIDSPINEKLFF
TRBV11-2	few	-	TRBJ2-7	TGTGCCAGCAGCTCAGGAGGGTCAGGGGACGAGCAGTACTTC	CASSSGGSGDEQYF
TRBV6-5	-	-	TRBJ1-1	TGTGCCAGCAGTTATTGGAGGGGGGCCAACACTGAAGCTTTCTTT	CASSYWRGANTEAFF
TRBV20-1	many	TRBD1	TRBJ1-2	TGCAGTGCTAGACAGGGGGACTATGGCTACACCTTC	CSARQGDYGYTF
TRBV12-5	-	-	TRBJ1-5	TGTGCTAGTGGGCCGTGGGGGGCGCGACAGCCCCAGCATTTT	CASGPWGARQPQHF
TRBV15	-	-	TRBJ2-3	TGTGCCACCAGCACCCTCCGTTCCCCGGGACTGGGGGTCACAGATACGCAGTATTTT	CATSTLRSPGLGVTDTQYF
TRBV6-5	few	-	TRBJ1-1	TGTGCCAGCAGTTACTCTCGGGGAATGAACACTGAAGCTTTCTTT	CASSYSRGMNTEAFF
TRBV14	few	-	TRBJ2-2	TGTGCCAGCAGCCAACTGAGGACCGGGGAGCTGTTTTTT	CASSQLRTGELFF
TRBV4-1	many	-	TRBJ2-3	TGCGCCAGCAGCCAAGGAGAGACCAGCACAGATACGCAGTATTTT	CASSQGETSTDTQYF
TRBV6-1	-	-	TRBJ2-7	TGTGCCAGCAGTGACATGGGGTTGAACTCCTACGAGCAGTACTTC	CASSDMGLNSYEQYF
TRBV12-3/TRBV12-4	few	-	TRBJ1-2	TGTGCCAGCAGTCCGCTTTGGGGTGATGGCTACACCTTC	CASSPLWGDGYTF
TRBV25-1	few	-	TRBJ1-6	TGTGCCAGCGCGACCGGTTATTCACCCCTCCACTTT	CASATGYSPLHF
TRBV29-1	few	-	TRBJ2-1	TGCAGCGTTGTCCCGACGTACGATGAGCAGTTCTTC	CSVVPTYDEQFF
TRBV6-5	few	-	TRBJ2-5	TGTGCCAGCAGTTCCACGGGTGGGGGGCAAGAGACCCAGTACTTC	CASSSTGGGQETQYF
TRBV11-2	-	-	TRBJ1-2	TGTGCCAGCAGCTTAGCGGGGTTTGGCTACACCTTC	CASSLAGFGYTF
TRBV12-3/TRBV12-4	many	-	TRBJ1-1	TGTGCCAGCAGAGAGGGCGAATCATCCATGAACACTGAAGCTTTCTTT	CASREGESSMNTEAFF
TRBV5-1	-	TRBD2	TRBJ2-1	TGCGCCAGCAGCTTTCTGTCAGCGGGGGCCTACTCCTACAATGAGCAGTTCTTC	CASSFLSAGAYSYNEQFF
TRBV5-6	many	-	TRBJ2-1	TGTGCCAGCAGCTTGCATACCTTCAATGAGCAGTTCTTC	CASSLHTFNEQFF
TRBV18	-	TRBD2	TRBJ2-7	TGTGCCAGCTCACCGCTAGCGGGAGGAGACGAGCAGTACTTC	CASSPLAGGDEQYF
TRBV3-1	many	-	TRBJ2-5	TGTGCCAGCAGCCAAGACGCGGGGCTCCAAGAGACCCAGTACTTC	CASSQDAGLQETQYF
TRBV12-3/TRBV12-4	few	-	TRBJ2-7	TGTGCCAGCAGTTTAGGGCGGGTAGGCTACGAGCAGTACTTC	CASSLGRVGYEQYF
TRBV9	few	-	TRBJ2-1	TGTGCCAGCAGCGTAATGTCGGGGGCCCACAATGAGCAGTTCTTC	CASSVMSGAHNEQFF
TRBV6-5	few	-	TRBJ1-4	TGTGCCAGCAGTTCCCGGCCCCCAATTTTTACTAATGAAAAACTGTTTTTT	CASSSRPPIFTNEKLFF
TRBV30	-	TRBD1	TRBJ2-7	TGTGCCTGGAGTGGGGACAGGATACTTTACGAGCAGTACTTC	CAWSGDRILYEQYF
TRBV5-1	few	TRBD1	TRBJ2-7	TGCGCCAGCAGCTGGGACAGGGGGACCTACGAGCAGTACTTC	CASSWDRGTYEQYF
TRBV5-6	-	-	TRBJ1-6	TGTGCCAGCAGCTTTGGGGCAGGGAAAGGTAATTCACCCCTCCACTTT	CASSFGAGKGNSPLHF
TRBV5-1	few	-	TRBJ1-2	TGCGCCAGCAGCTTGGACGGGGGCGTGCCAAGTAACTATGGCTACACCTTC	CASSLDGGVPSNYGYTF
TRBV12-3/TRBV12-4	-	-	TRBJ2-7	TGTGCCAGCAGTTTACGACGGACAGACGAGCAGTACTTC	CASSLRRTDEQYF
TRBV12-3/TRBV12-4	-	TRBD1	TRBJ2-1	TGTGCCAGCAGCAACGGACAGGGTTCTTTAAATGAGCAGTTCTTC	CASSNGQGSLNEQFF
TRBV27	-	TRBD2	TRBJ2-1	TGTGCCAGCACCCATAGCGGGAGCCCCAATGAGCAGTTCTTC	CASTHSGSPNEQFF
TRBV20-1	-	-	TRBJ2-7	TGCAGTGCTAGAGATAGGGACTGGGGTCGCGAGCAGTACTTC	CSARDRDWGREQYF
TRBV7-9	few	-	TRBJ1-6	TGTGCCAGCAGCTTAGTGTCGGATGAAAATTCACCCCTCCACTTT	CASSLVSDENSPLHF
TRBV7-9	many	TRBD2	TRBJ2-1	TGTGCCAGCAGACTACTAGCGGGGCCTAACAATGAGCAGTTCTTC	CASRLLAGPNNEQFF
TRBV20-1	-	TRBD1	TRBJ2-7	TGCAGTGCTAGGGGGACAGGTCCTTACGAGCAGTACTTC	CSARGTGPYEQYF
TRBV7-9	-	TRBD1	TRBJ2-7	TGTGCCAGCAGGCGTACCGGGACAGGAAGAAAAGTGCAGTACTTC	CASRRTGTGRKVQYF
TRBV20-1	few	-	TRBJ2-1	TGCAGTGCTAGCGGGGGTGAGGGGGGGCCCCTCAATGAGCAGTTCTTC	CSASGGEGGPLNEQFF
TRBV20-1	-	-	TRBJ2-7	TGCAGTGCTAGAGATCAGGAGGGAGGCTACGAGCAGTACTTC	CSARDQEGGYEQYF